The T cell receptor beta chain under discussion was sequenced for a study of persistence of HIV-infected CD4 T cells. Nonspecific anti-CD3/anti-CD28 bead stimulation represents the broad CD4+ T cell repertoire. Responding CD4+ T cells were sorted by upregulation of both CD40 ligand and CD69. This clone showed up just a few times. The antigen is undetermined. The germline gives CDR1 SGHDN, CDR2 FVKESK. The CDR3 is made up of 12 amino acids. V was clipped by 3 bases and J by 2 bases, with 3 bases between them. The immunoSEQ assay was version 4, run in survey mode. The repertoire was sequenced with immunoSEQ multiplex PCR; TCRdb's copy has only in-frame clones and lacks some. Among roughly 43,000 clones listed, 90% to 95% were seen once.

The sample was CD4+ T cells sorted from PBMCs after roughly 18-hour stimulation, taken from a patient who received antiretroviral therapy. This rearrangement joins TRBV14 to TRBJ2-3; D is uncertain. The source is an adult man with HIV who was CMV-seropositive. CDR3 DNA sequence: TGTGCCAGCAGCCACAACACAGATACGCAGTATTTT. Protein sequence: CASSHNTDTQYF.